Each of the 28 T cell receptor beta chains below was sequenced from the same sample in a study of blood T cell repertoires in COVID-19. Produced via immunoSEQ multiplex PCR; TCRdb's table is partial and in-frame only. The sample consists of about 130,000 clones, around 85% of them appearing once. The material sequenced was peripheral blood. These receptors all come from a woman of 80 years or more with acute or convalescent COVID-19.

The gene calls are TRBV18 and TRBJ2-7, with 7 positions matching TRBD2. Unmatched junction bases numbered 12, after V lost 3 bases and J lost 4 bases. This CDR3 is built from 16 residues. CDR1 is KGHSH and CDR2 is LQKENI in the germline V gene. CDR3 sequence: CASSPTRLAEYYEQYF. Written as DNA, the CDR3 is TGTGCCAGCTCACCGACCCGACTAGCCGAATATTACGAGCAGTACTTC.

The chain employs TRBV7-2 and TRBJ1-4, with 7 bases that match TRBD1. Germline V lookup: CDR1 SGHTA, CDR2 FQGNSA. This CDR3 is 16 amino acids long. Trimming took 1 base from V and 0 from J; bases not matched to a gene: 2. CDR3 sequence reads: CASSLVGQATNEKLFF. Written as DNA, the CDR3 is TGTGCCAGCAGCTTAGTCGGACAGGCAACTAATGAAAAACTGTTTTTT.

This clone was recorded a few times. The genes are TRBV4-3 and TRBJ2-5; TRBD1 matches at 7 bases. The length of the CDR3 is 17 residues. With V trimmed by 0 bases and J by 7 bases, 14 bases remained unmatched. The germline V gene encodes CDR1 LGHNA and CDR2 YSLEER. The CDR3 DNA reads as TGCGCCAGCAGCCAAGACCGAGACGGGACAGCCCGTGGGACCCAGTACTTC. This sequence encodes CASSQDRDGTARGTQYF.

This rearrangement joins TRBV10-3 to TRBJ1-4; D is possibly TRBD1 (5 bases). This CDR3 comprises 17 residues. Germline V gene data show CDR1 as ENHRY and CDR2 as SYGVKD. V lost 8 bases to trimming and J lost 0 bases, with 19 bases between them. CDR3 protein: CAIFGRVANATNEKLFF. Here the CDR3 DNA reads TGTGCCATCTTCGGCAGGGTGGCCAACGCAACTAATGAAAAACTGTTTTTT.

The chain is built from TRBV13 and TRBJ2-2, with D possibly matching TRBD2 (6 bases). Trimming removed 3 bases from V and 4 bases from J, with 9 bases in between. CDR1 PRHDT and CDR2 FYEKMQ come from the germline V gene (reference sequence). CDR3 length equals 14 residues. The CDR3 loop reads CASSFAGFTGELFF. CDR3 DNA sequence: TGTGCCAGCAGCTTTGCGGGGTTCACCGGGGAGCTGTTTTTT. Looking up the rest from reference TRBV13 and TRBJ2-2 gives the full variable domain: AAGVIQSPRHLIKEKRETATLKCYPIPRHDTVYWYQQGPGQDPQFLISFYEKMQSDKGSIPDRFSAQQFSDYHSELNMSSLELGDSALYFCASSFAGFTGELFFGEGSRLTVL.

The chain has TRBV7-9 and TRBJ2-7; 7 nucleotides align to TRBD1. The CDR3 has 14 residues. Germline V gene sequence: CDR1 SEHNR, CDR2 FQNEAQ (reference sequence). Trimming took 3 bases from V and 6 from J; bases not matched to a gene: 8. The CDR3 is CASSFPRQGFEQYF. The CDR3 region has the DNA TGTGCCAGCAGCTTCCCACGACAGGGTTTCGAGCAGTACTTC. The entire variable domain, with the rest obtained from reference TRBV7-9 and TRBJ2-7, is as follows: DTGVSQNPRHKITKRGQNVTFRCDPISEHNRLYWYRQTLGQGPEFLTYFQNEAQLEKSRLLSDRFSAERPKGSFSTLEIQRTEQGDSAMYLCASSFPRQGFEQYFGPGTRLTVT.

The chain links TRBV27 to TRBJ1-6; D gene ambiguous. The V gene's germline CDR1 is MNHEY and CDR2 SMNVEV (reference sequence). The CDR3 is 13 amino acids. Trimming removed 8 bases from V and 3 bases from J, with 8 bases in between. In nucleotides, the CDR3 is TGTGCCAGCTCCCAGGTCTATAATTCACCCCTCCACTTT. It is translated as CASSQVYNSPLHF.

V usage is TRBV19 and J usage is TRBJ2-6; D is ambiguous. Trimming stripped 3 bases from V and 0 bases from J, with 9 bases between. Germline loops: CDR1 LNHDA, CDR2 SQIVND (reference sequence). The CDR3 is 16 amino acids. CDR3 DNA sequence: TGTGCCAGTAGTATTTCCAGGCGCTCTGGGGCCAACGTCCTGACTTTC. Protein sequence: CASSISRRSGANVLTF.

The chain carries TRBV9 and TRBJ1-1; 10 positions match TRBD1. This CDR3 comprises 15 residues. With 4 bases clipped from V and 4 bases from J, the junction kept 7 bases outside the gene matches. In germline, CDR1 is SGDLS, CDR2 YYNGEE. CDR3 sequence reads: CASSPGDRGGTEAFF. The CDR3 DNA sequence: TGTGCCAGCAGCCCCGGGGACAGGGGCGGCACTGAAGCTTTCTTT.

V gene TRBV4-3 combines with J gene TRBJ2-5, with TRBD1 as a possible D gene (5 bases). CDR1 and CDR2 (germline): LGHNA, YSLEER. CDR3 length: 15 residues. V was cut by 1 base and J by 6 bases, with 15 bases left in between. Written as DNA, the CDR3 is TGCGCCAGCAGCCAAGGTATAGGGGTCACAAAGACCCAGTACTTC. It translates to CASSQGIGVTKTQYF.

The V gene is TRBV5-1, the J gene TRBJ2-4; 7 bases fit TRBD2. V shed 4 bases, J shed 6 bases, and the junction held 7 bases outside the gene matches. This CDR3 comprises 14 residues. Germline lookup yields CDR1 SGHRS and CDR2 YFSETQ. The CDR3 region has the DNA TGCGCCAGCAGCCCCGGACTAGAGAGAAACATTCAGTACTTC. Encoded protein: CASSPGLERNIQYF.

This chain links TRBV19 with TRBJ2-3; TRBD1 agrees at 7 bases. This CDR3 is built from 15 residues. Germline trimming cut 2 bases from V and 2 bases from J; bases unmatched to any gene: 4. CDR1 and CDR2 (germline): LNHDA, SQIVND (reference sequence). As DNA, the CDR3 is TGTGCCAGTAGTATACGACAGGGCAACACAGATACGCAGTATTTT. Its translation is CASSIRQGNTDTQYF. Full variable domain (missing parts from reference TRBV19 and TRBJ2-3): DGGITQSPKYLFRKEGQNVTLSCEQNLNHDAMYWYRQDPGQGLRLIYYSQIVNDFQKGDIAEGYSVSREKKESFPLTVTSAQKNPTAFYLCASSIRQGNTDTQYFGPGTRLTVL.

The V gene is TRBV2, the J gene TRBJ1-2; no clear D. V lost 3 bases and J 0 bases, leaving 14 bases between the germline ends. The CDR3 sequence is 16 residues long. Germline V lookup: CDR1 SNHLY, CDR2 FYNNEI. CDR3 bases: TGTGCCAGCAGTGAGAGGAGTCCCCCGACTAACTATGGCTACACCTTC. This translates into CASSERSPPTNYGYTF.

The chain employs TRBV18 and TRBJ2-2; D is possibly TRBD2 (5 bases). CDR3 length equals 17 residues. Trimming cost V 2 bases and J 6 bases, with 19 bases left between them. Germline-derived CDR1 and CDR2 are KGHSH and LQKENI. Written as DNA, the CDR3 is TGTGCCAGCTCACCAAGTTTAGCGAACGTACTCTCCGGGGAGCTGTTTTTT. It codes for CASSPSLANVLSGELFF.

This chain joins TRBV7-2 and TRBJ2-2; the match to TRBD2 covers 8 bases. V shed 5 bases and J 3 bases; nucleotides not matched to a gene: 11. Germline V gene data show CDR1 as SGHTA and CDR2 as FQGNSA. There are 17 residues in the CDR3. As DNA, the CDR3 is TGTGCCAGCAGCCGCCACGGGGGGGGCGCCGACACCGGGGAGCTGTTTTTT. It is translated as CASSRHGGGADTGELFF.

The rearrangement uses TRBV6-1 and TRBJ2-3, with TRBD1 matching 9 bases. This CDR3 is 16 amino acids long. Germline CDR1 is MNHNS and CDR2 is SASEGT. The V segment lost 2 bases and the J segment 0 bases; nucleotides outside the gene matches: 3. CDR3 DNA: TGTGCCAGCAGTGAATCCGGGACAGGGAGCACAGATACGCAGTATTTT. Its protein is CASSESGTGSTDTQYF.

The chain couples TRBV19 to TRBJ2-5; possible D gene TRBD2, 5 bases. CDR1 and CDR2 (germline): LNHDA, SQIVND (reference sequence). The CDR3 extends over 14 amino acids. V lost 5 bases and J 14 bases, leaving 24 bases between the germline ends. CDR3 in amino acids: CASSLQPAGKEVYF. The CDR3 DNA reads as TGTGCCAGTAGTCTACAACCGGCAGGAAAGGAGGTTTACTTC.

This clone was seen just once. The rearrangement joins TRBV7-2 to TRBJ1-2, with 8 bases matching TRBD1. Looked up from germline, CDR1 is SGHTA and CDR2 is FQGNSA. The CDR3 runs to 16 residues. The J segment lost 4 bases and the V segment lost 1 base, leaving 8 bases of the junction unmatched. The CDR3 DNA reads as TGTGCCAGCAGCTTAGTGACAGGGGTCACCTTCTATGGCTACACCTTC. Residues: CASSLVTGVTFYGYTF.

J is TRBJ1-2 and V is TRBV29-1; tentative D call: TRBD1 (6 bases). With 6 bases removed from V and 6 bases from J, the gap between germline ends came to 17 bases. The CDR3 has 13 residues. Germline V gene lookup returns CDR1 SQVTM and CDR2 ANQGSEA. DNA for the CDR3: TGCAGCGTAGCTAAAAACAGGGCTCATGGCTACACCTTC. This sequence encodes CSVAKNRAHGYTF.

The chain carries TRBV11-2 and TRBJ1-1; D remains unclear. The ends were cut back, 1 base at V and 6 bases at J, with 9 bases in the middle. This CDR3 is 13 amino acids long. Germline-derived CDR1 and CDR2 are SGHAT and FQNNGV. The CDR3 here is CASSLVDLSEAFF. DNA of the CDR3: TGTGCCAGCAGCTTAGTTGACTTATCTGAAGCTTTCTTT.

The genes are TRBV6-6 and TRBJ2-7; 10 nucleotides align to TRBD1. The germline gives CDR1 MNHNY, CDR2 SVGAGI (reference sequence). The CDR3 contains 14 residues. After removal of 6 bases from V and 2 bases from J, the junction contained 4 bases not matched to a gene. CDR3 amino acids: CASRHGQGAYEQYF. CDR3 coding DNA: TGTGCCAGCAGACACGGACAGGGGGCCTACGAGCAGTACTTC.

This clone was counted a single time. The chain has TRBV7-9 and TRBJ2-7; a weak D match, TRBD1 (5 bases). Germline V lookup: CDR1 SEHNR, CDR2 FQNEAQ (reference sequence). The V end was cut by 5 bases, the J end by 6 bases, with 11 bases between. There are 12 residues in the CDR3. This CDR3 reads CASSTTALEQYF. DNA of the CDR3: TGTGCCAGCAGCACGACAGCTCTCGAGCAGTACTTC.

The CDR3 bases are TGTGCCAGTGAAAGTAAGCAGGCTCTAGAAGCTTTCTTT. This translates into CASESKQALEAFF. This chain uses TRBV19 with TRBJ1-1; D remains ambiguous. The CDR3 length is 13 residues. Trimming left V 8 bases short and J 8 bases short, with 18 bases between. Germline loops: CDR1 LNHDA, CDR2 SQIVND (reference sequence).

The rearrangement uses TRBV18 and TRBJ2-7; TRBD2 aligns across 7 bases. V gave up 3 bases and J gave up 6 bases; unmatched junction bases: 17. In germline, CDR1 is KGHSH, CDR2 LQKENI. The length of the CDR3 is 17 residues. The CDR3 here is CASSPQGRAVGGVEQYF. Here the CDR3 DNA reads TGTGCCAGCTCACCCCAAGGGAGGGCGGTCGGGGGAGTCGAGCAGTACTTC.

This clone was seen a single time. This chain links TRBV18 with TRBJ1-1, with 8 bases that match TRBD1. Germline V gene sequence: CDR1 KGHSH, CDR2 LQKENI. The CDR3 consists of 16 residues. V was pared by 1 base and J by 4 bases, with 8 bases of the junction left unmatched. This chain's CDR3 is CASSPRGQGRGTEAFF. The DNA for the CDR3 is TGTGCCAGCTCACCACGAGGACAGGGTAGGGGCACTGAAGCTTTCTTT. Drawing the rest from reference TRBV18 and TRBJ1-1, the complete variable domain is NAGVMQNPRHLVRRRGQEARLRCSPMKGHSHVYWYRQLPEEGLKFMVYLQKENIIDESGMPKERFSAEFPKEGPSILRIQQVVRGDSAAYFCASSPRGQGRGTEAFFGQGTRLTVV.

This chain uses TRBV24-1 with TRBJ2-1, with 8 nucleotides matching TRBD2. Trimming took 4 bases from V and 11 from J; bases not matched to a gene: 6. The CDR3 spans 13 residues. Germline V gene lookup returns CDR1 KGHDR and CDR2 SFDVKD. The CDR3 loop reads CATSESTSGQQFF. CDR3 coding DNA: TGTGCCACCAGTGAGTCAACTAGCGGACAGCAGTTCTTC.

This chain joins TRBV5-8 and TRBJ1-5, with D possibly TRBD1 on 5 matching bases. The CDR3 consists of 15 residues. Germline CDR1 SGHTS, CDR2 YDEGEE. The ends were cut back, 5 bases at V and 4 bases at J, with 16 bases in the middle. CDR3 in DNA: TGTGCCAGCAGGCGGACCGGGACTGGAAATCAGCCCCAGCATTTT. Translating it yields CASRRTGTGNQPQHF. The full variable domain, in which reference TRBV5-8 and TRBJ1-5 provide the parts outside the CDR3, is EAGVTQSPTHLIKTRGQQATLRCSPISGHTSVYWYQQALGLGLQFLLWYDEGEERNRGNFPPRFSGRQFPNYSSELNVNALELEDSALYLCASRRTGTGNQPQHFGDGTRLSIL.

The chain recombines TRBV2 with TRBJ2-2, with TRBD1 identical over 9 bases. The trim removed 4 bases at V and 3 bases at J, leaving 3 bases unmatched. CDR1 is SNHLY, CDR2 FYNNEI, per germline. CDR3 length: 15 amino acids. CDR3 coding DNA: TGTGCCAGCAGTGGCCGGACAGGGGACACCGGGGAGCTGTTTTTT. Translated, it gives CASSGRTGDTGELFF. Full variable domain (rest looked up from reference TRBV2 and TRBJ2-2): EPEVTQTPSHQVTQMGQEVILRCVPISNHLYFYWYRQILGQKVEFLVSFYNNEISEKSEIFDDQFSVERPDGSNFTLKIRSTKLEDSAMYFCASSGRTGDTGELFFGEGSRLTVL.